These T cell receptor beta chains were read from a single sample in a study of response to subunit inactivated influenza vaccine. From the RT-PCR reads, TCRdb called clonotypes with MiXCR, one entry per CDR3 protein. The sample holds about 570,000 distinct CDR3 sequences, over 9% seen once. The same data also contributed to another study, on T cells expressing NK-cell markers.

The sample consisted of PBMCs from blood, taken on the day of vaccination. The receptors shown here come from a man between 50 and 59 years old who received an inactivated influenza vaccine. The CDR3 runs from the conserved cysteine through the conserved F or W. Rows give clone size only sometimes, using once, few, many, or a class for an expanded clone.

v_gene: TRBV5-1; abundance: .; CDR3aa: CASSLDILGNTIYF
v_gene: TRBV28; abundance: .; CDR3aa: CASSLGGTASNTEAFF
v_gene: TRBV15; abundance: many; CDR3aa: CATSRDRGGAFF
v_gene: TRBV6-5; abundance: few; CDR3aa: CASSHDWIEQFF
v_gene: TRBV10-3; abundance: .; CDR3aa: CAISEVFPTDTQYF
v_gene: TRBV21-1; abundance: few; CDR3aa: CASRTNDSYEQYF
v_gene: TRBV12-3/TRBV12-4; abundance: few; CDR3aa: CASSSDRGLDIQYF
v_gene: TRBV24-1; abundance: few; CDR3aa: CATSDPGQGSETQYF
v_gene: TRBV18; abundance: .; CDR3aa: CASSPYRSSNYGYTF
v_gene: TRBV5-1; abundance: many; CDR3aa: CASSLAGAGGYTDTQYF
v_gene: TRBV7-9; abundance: few; CDR3aa: CASSLAGTQELFF
v_gene: TRBV4-2; abundance: few; CDR3aa: CASSQVSSATDTQYF
v_gene: TRBV10-3; abundance: .; CDR3aa: CAIRPRQGTPGTDTQYF
v_gene: TRBV6-2/TRBV6-3; abundance: .; CDR3aa: CASTIAGAGEQYF
v_gene: TRBV5-1; abundance: few; CDR3aa: CASSLEGADEQYF
v_gene: TRBV14; abundance: .; CDR3aa: CASSPRTGRTEAFF
v_gene: TRBV7-2; abundance: many; CDR3aa: CASSRTPGNTGELFF
v_gene: TRBV24-1; abundance: .; CDR3aa: CATSEIGTDYEQYF
v_gene: TRBV6-1; abundance: .; CDR3aa: CASSKTGIPYEQYF
v_gene: TRBV4-1; abundance: few; CDR3aa: CASSQTGNQPQHF
v_gene: TRBV10-2; abundance: .; CDR3aa: CASSEQRGNQPQHF
v_gene: TRBV4-2; abundance: many; CDR3aa: CASSHRYGGLGNIQYF
v_gene: TRBV5-4; abundance: .; CDR3aa: CASSFPAGGNEQYF
v_gene: TRBV21-1; abundance: few; CDR3aa: CASSINTGQWNTEAFF
v_gene: TRBV12-3/TRBV12-4; abundance: many; CDR3aa: CASSLTGWADTQYF
v_gene: TRBV6-2/TRBV6-3; abundance: .; CDR3aa: CASSYEGGTGELFF
v_gene: TRBV12-3/TRBV12-4; abundance: .; CDR3aa: CASRTNRGMGYIQYF
v_gene: TRBV6-1; abundance: .; CDR3aa: CASTVGGWDTGELFF
v_gene: TRBV3-1; abundance: few; CDR3aa: CASSRRLSTDTQYF
v_gene: TRBV5-5; abundance: few; CDR3aa: CASSQVWDRSYEQYF
v_gene: TRBV10-2; abundance: few; CDR3aa: CASSESRAVQETQYF
v_gene: TRBV2; abundance: few; CDR3aa: CASSYPRAEQFF
v_gene: TRBV11-1; abundance: .; CDR3aa: CASRPPTPSHLGTGELFF
v_gene: TRBV10-3; abundance: .; CDR3aa: CAISESGGVGSDTQYF
v_gene: TRBV9; abundance: few; CDR3aa: CASSVSQHTDTQYF
v_gene: TRBV2; abundance: .; CDR3aa: CASTPGTSGVHEQFF
v_gene: TRBV28; abundance: few; CDR3aa: CASRGTHLSPGELFF
v_gene: TRBV20-1; abundance: once; CDR3aa: CSALTGAGANVLTF
v_gene: TRBV3-1; abundance: few; CDR3aa: CASSHSYTDTQYF
v_gene: TRBV5-6; abundance: few; CDR3aa: CASSSDVGVGQFF
v_gene: TRBV7-2; abundance: few; CDR3aa: CASSLQGAANNEQFF
v_gene: TRBV12-3/TRBV12-4; abundance: .; CDR3aa: CASSLGTRTGPYF
v_gene: TRBV4-1; abundance: .; CDR3aa: CASSRMTGASNYGYTF